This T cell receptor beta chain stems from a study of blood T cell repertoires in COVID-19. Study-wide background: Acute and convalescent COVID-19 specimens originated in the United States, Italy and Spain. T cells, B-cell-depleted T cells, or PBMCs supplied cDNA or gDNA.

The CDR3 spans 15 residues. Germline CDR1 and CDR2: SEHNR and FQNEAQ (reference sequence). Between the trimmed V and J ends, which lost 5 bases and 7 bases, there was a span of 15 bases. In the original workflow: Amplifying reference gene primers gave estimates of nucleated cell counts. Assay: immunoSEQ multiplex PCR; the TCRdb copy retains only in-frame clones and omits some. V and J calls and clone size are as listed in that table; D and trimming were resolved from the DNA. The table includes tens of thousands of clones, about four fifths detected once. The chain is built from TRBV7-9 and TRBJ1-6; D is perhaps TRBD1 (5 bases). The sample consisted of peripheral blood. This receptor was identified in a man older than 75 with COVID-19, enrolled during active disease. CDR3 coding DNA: TGTGCCAGCAGCCCCACCGGACATCTGAATTCACCCCTCCACTTT. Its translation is CASSPTGHLNSPLHF.